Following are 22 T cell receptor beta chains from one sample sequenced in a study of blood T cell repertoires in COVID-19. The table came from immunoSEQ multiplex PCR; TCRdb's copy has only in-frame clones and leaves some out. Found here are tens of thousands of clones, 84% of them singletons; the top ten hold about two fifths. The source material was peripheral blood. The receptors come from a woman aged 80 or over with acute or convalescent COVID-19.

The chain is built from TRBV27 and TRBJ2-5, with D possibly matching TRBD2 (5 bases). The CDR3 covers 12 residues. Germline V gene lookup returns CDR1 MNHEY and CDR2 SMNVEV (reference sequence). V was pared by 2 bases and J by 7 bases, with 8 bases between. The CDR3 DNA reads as TGTGCCAGCAGTTTAGCCCGGGGGACCCAGTACTTC. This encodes CASSLARGTQYF.

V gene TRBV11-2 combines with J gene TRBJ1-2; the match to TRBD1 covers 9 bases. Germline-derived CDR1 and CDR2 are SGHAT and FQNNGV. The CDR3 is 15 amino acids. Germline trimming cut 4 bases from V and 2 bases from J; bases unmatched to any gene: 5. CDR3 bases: TGTGCCAGCAGCTCCGGGACAGGGTCCAACTATGGCTACACCTTC. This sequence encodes CASSSGTGSNYGYTF.

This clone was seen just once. The CDR3 DNA reads as TGTGCCAGCAGCGCTGGGCCGGGGACTGGGGCCAACGTCCTGACTTTC. Translated: CASSAGPGTGANVLTF. The chain recombines TRBV9 with TRBJ2-6, with D perhaps TRBD2 (5 bases). V was clipped by 3 bases and J by 2 bases, with 12 bases between them. The CDR3 is 16 residues long. CDR1 and CDR2 (germline): SGDLS, YYNGEE.

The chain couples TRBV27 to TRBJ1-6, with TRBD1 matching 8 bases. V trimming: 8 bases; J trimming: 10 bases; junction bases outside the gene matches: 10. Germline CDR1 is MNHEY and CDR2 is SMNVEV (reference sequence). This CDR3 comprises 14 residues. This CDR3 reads CASRPGTGQSPLHF. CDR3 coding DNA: TGTGCCAGCCGACCAGGGACAGGTCAATCACCCCTCCACTTT.

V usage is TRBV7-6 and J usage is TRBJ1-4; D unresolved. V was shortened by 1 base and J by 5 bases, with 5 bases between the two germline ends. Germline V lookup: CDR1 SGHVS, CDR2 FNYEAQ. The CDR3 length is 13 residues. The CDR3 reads CASSLDRNEKLFF. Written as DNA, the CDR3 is TGTGCCAGCAGCTTAGATCGGAATGAAAAACTGTTTTTT.

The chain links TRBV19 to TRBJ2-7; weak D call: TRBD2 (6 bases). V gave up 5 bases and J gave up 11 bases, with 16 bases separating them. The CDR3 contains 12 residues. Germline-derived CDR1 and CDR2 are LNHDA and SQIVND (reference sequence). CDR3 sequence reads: CASSPPDGREYF. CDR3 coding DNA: TGTGCCAGTAGTCCTCCGGACGGGAGAGAGTACTTC.

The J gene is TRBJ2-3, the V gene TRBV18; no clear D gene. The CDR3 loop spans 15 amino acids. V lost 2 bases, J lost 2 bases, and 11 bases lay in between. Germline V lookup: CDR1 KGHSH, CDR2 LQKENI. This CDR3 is CASSPGFEVTDTQYF. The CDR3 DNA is TGTGCCAGCTCACCAGGGTTTGAGGTCACAGATACGCAGTATTTT.

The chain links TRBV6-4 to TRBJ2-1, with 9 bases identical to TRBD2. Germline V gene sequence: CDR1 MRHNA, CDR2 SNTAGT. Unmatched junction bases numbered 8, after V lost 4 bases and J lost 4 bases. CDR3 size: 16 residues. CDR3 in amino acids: CASSASRGGSYNEQFF. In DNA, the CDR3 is TGTGCCAGCAGTGCCTCGCGGGGGGGTAGTTACAATGAGCAGTTCTTC.

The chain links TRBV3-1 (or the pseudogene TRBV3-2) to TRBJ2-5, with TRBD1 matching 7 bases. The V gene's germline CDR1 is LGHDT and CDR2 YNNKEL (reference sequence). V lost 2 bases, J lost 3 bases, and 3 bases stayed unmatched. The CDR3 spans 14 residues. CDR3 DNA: TGTGCCAGCAGCCAACACACAGGGGAAGAGACCCAGTACTTC. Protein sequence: CASSQHTGEETQYF.

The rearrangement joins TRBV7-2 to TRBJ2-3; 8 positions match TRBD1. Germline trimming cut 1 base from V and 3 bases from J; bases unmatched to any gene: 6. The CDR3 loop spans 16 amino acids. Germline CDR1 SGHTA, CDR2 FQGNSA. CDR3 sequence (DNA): TGTGCCAGCAGCTTAGGACAGGGGAAGTGGACAGATACGCAGTATTTT. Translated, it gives CASSLGQGKWTDTQYF.

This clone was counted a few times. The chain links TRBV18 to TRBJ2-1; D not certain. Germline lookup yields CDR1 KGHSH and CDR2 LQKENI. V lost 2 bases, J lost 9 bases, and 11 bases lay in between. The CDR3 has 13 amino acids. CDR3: CASSPTSRVEQFF. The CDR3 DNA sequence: TGTGCCAGCTCACCAACGTCTCGGGTTGAGCAGTTCTTC.

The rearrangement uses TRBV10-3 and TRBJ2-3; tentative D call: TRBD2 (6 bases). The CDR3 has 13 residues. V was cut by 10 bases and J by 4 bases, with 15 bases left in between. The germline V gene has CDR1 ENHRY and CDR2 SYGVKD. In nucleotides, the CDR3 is TGTGCCACCAGGGACTCCCAGTCAGATACGCAGTATTTT. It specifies CATRDSQSDTQYF.

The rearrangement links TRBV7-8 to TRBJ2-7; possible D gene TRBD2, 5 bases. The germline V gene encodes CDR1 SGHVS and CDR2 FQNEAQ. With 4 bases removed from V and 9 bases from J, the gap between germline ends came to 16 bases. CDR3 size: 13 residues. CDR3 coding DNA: TGTGCCAGCAGCTCACCGGCCGGGATCGGGCAGTACTTC. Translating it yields CASSSPAGIGQYF.

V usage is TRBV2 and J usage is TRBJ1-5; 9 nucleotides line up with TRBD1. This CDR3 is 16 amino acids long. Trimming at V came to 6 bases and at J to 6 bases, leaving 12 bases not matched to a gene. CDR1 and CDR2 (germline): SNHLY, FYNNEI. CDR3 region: CASRPGTGIRGQPQHF. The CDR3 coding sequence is TGTGCCAGCAGGCCCGGGACAGGGATCAGGGGTCAGCCCCAGCATTTT.

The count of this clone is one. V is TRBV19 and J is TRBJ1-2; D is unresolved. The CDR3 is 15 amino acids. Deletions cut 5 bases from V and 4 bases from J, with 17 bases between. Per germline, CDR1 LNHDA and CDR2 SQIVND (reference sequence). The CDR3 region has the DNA TGTGCCAGTAGTTCACGGAATCGGCGGATCTATGGCTACACCTTC. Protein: CASSSRNRRIYGYTF. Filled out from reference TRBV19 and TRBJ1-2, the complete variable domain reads DGGITQSPKYLFRKEGQNVTLSCEQNLNHDAMYWYRQDPGQGLRLIYYSQIVNDFQKGDIAEGYSVSREKKESFPLTVTSAQKNPTAFYLCASSSRNRRIYGYTFGSGTRLTVV.

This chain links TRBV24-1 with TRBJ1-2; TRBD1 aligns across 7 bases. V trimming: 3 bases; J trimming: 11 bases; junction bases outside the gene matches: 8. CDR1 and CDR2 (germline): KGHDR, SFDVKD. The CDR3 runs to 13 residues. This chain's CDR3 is CATSDRRGLGYTF. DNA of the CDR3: TGTGCCACCAGTGATCGCAGGGGGTTGGGGTACACCTTC.

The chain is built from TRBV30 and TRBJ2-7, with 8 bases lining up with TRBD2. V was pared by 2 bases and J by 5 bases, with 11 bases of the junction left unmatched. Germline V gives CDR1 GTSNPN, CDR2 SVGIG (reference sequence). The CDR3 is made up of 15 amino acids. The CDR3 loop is CAWSNTGGRRDEQYF. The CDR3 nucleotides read TGTGCCTGGAGTAACACAGGCGGGAGGAGGGACGAGCAGTACTTC.

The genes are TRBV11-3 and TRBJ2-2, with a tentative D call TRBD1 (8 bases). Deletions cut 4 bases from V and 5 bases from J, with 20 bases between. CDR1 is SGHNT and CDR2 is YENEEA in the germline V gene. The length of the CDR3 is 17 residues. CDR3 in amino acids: CASSSRGAGGATGELFF. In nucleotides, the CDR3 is TGTGCCAGCAGCTCCCGGGGGGCAGGGGGCGCGACCGGGGAGCTGTTTTTT.

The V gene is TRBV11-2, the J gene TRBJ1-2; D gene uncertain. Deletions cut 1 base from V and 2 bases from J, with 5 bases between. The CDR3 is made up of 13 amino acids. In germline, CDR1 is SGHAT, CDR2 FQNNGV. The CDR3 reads CASSLGQNYGYTF. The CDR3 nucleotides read TGTGCCAGCAGCTTAGGACAAAACTATGGCTACACCTTC.

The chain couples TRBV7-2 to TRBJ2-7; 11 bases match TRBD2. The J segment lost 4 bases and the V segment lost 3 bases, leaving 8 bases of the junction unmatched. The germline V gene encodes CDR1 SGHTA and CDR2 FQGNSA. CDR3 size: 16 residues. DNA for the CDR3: TGTGCCAGCAGCTTGGGGGGGGCTAGCGGGAGGTACGAGCAGTACTTC. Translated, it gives CASSLGGASGRYEQYF.

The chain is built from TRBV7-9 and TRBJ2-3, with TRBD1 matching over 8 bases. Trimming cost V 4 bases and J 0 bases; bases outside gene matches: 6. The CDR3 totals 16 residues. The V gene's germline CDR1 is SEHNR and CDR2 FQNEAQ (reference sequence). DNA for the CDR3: TGTGCCAGCAGCTCAAAGGACAGGGCGAGCACAGATACGCAGTATTTT. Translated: CASSSKDRASTDTQYF.

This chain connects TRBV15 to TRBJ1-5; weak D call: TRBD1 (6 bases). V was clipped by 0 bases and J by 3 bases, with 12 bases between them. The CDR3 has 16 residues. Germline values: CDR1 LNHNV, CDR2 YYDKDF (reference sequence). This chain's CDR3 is CATSRDRGGPNQPQHF. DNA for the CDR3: TGTGCCACCAGCAGAGATCGGGGGGGCCCCAATCAGCCCCAGCATTTT.